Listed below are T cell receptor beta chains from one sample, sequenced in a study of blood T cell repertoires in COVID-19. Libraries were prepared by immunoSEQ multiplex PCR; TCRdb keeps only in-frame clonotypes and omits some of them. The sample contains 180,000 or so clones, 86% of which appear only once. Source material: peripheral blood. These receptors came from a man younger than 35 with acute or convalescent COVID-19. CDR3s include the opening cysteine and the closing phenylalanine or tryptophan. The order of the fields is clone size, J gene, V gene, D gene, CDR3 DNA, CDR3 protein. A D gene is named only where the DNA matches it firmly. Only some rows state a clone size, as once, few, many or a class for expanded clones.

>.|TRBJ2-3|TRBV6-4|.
TGTGCCAGCAGTTCACAGGGAGTCAGCACAGATACGCAGTATTTT
CASSSQGVSTDTQYF
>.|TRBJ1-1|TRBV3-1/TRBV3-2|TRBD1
TGTGCCAGCAGCCAAGACAAGGGACAGGGTACGAACACTGAAGCTTTCTTT
CASSQDKGQGTNTEAFF
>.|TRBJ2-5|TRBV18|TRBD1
TGTGCCAGCGGCGATCGGACAGGGACATGGGAGACCCAGTACTTC
CASGDRTGTWETQYF
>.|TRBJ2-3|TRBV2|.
TGTGCCAGCAATGAGGGTCGGGGCACAGATACGCAGTATTTT
CASNEGRGTDTQYF
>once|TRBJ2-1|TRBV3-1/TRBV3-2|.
TGTGCCAGCAGCCAATCGCACAGGGACGGGCAGTTCTTC
CASSQSHRDGQFF
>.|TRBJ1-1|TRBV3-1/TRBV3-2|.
TGTGCCAGCAGCCACCCCCGGGGGGGCAGAAACACTGAAGCTTTCTTT
CASSHPRGGRNTEAFF
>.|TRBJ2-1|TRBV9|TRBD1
TGTGCCAGCAGCCCTCGGACAGGGGGTCATTACAATGAGCAGTTCTTC
CASSPRTGGHYNEQFF
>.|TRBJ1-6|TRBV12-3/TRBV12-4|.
TGTGCCAGCAGCAGGGGTAATTCACCCCTCCACTTT
CASSRGNSPLHF
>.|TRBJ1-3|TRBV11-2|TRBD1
TGTGCCAGCAGCTTAGTAAAGAGGGGGCTCTCCTTTGGAAACACCATATATTTT
CASSLVKRGLSFGNTIYF
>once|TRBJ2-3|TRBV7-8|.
TGTGCCAGCACCATCAATCCAAGGGGCCGCACAGATACGCAGTATTTT
CASTINPRGRTDTQYF
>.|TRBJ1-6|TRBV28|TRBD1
TGTGCCAGCAGTCCAGCGACAGGGAGTAATTCACCCCTCCACTTT
CASSPATGSNSPLHF
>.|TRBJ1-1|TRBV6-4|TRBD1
TGTGCCAGCAGTGATACGGACAGGGGTACTGAAGCTTTCTTT
CASSDTDRGTEAFF
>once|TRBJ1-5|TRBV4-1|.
TGCGCCAGCAGCCAAAAGGACAGTGGGGTTCAGCCCCAGCATTTT
CASSQKDSGVQPQHF
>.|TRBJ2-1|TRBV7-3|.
TGTGCCAGCAGCTATGGACCGGCAGCGGGCGAGCAGTTCTTC
CASSYGPAAGEQFF
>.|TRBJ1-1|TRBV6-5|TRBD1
TGTGCCAGCAGTCCGCTGACAGGGGGCGCTGAAGCTTTCTTT
CASSPLTGGAEAFF
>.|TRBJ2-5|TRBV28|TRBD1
TGTGCCAGCAGTTCACCCAATACTGCATACAGGGGGCAAGAGACCCAGTACTTC
CASSSPNTAYRGQETQYF
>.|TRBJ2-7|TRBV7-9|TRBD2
TGTGCCAGCATTGGGACTAGCGGGGGGGCAACCTACGAGCAGTACTTC
CASIGTSGGATYEQYF
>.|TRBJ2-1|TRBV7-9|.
TGTGCCAGCACCCCGGGACAAATCCTACATGAGCAGTTCTTC
CASTPGQILHEQFF
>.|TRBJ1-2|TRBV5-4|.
TGTGCCAGCAGCTTGGGTCCCGCCCTTAGGGGAGGCTACACCTTC
CASSLGPALRGGYTF
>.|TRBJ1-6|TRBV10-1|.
TGCGCCAGCAGTGAAGAGGGCTGGAATTCACCCCTCCACTTT
CASSEEGWNSPLHF
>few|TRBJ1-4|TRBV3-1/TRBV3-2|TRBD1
TGTGCCAGCAGCCCAGGGACAGGGCCTAATGAAAAACTGTTTTTT
CASSPGTGPNEKLFF
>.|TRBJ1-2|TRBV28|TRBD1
TGTGCCAGCAGTTACGATGACAGGGCCTATGGCTACACCTTC
CASSYDDRAYGYTF
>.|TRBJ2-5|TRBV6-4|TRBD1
TGTGCCAGCAGTGACGGACAGGGGACGACCCAGTACTTC
CASSDGQGTTQYF
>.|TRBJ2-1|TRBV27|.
TGTGCCAGCAGTTTCTCCGCCGGCCCCAACGGAAACAGGTTCTTC
CASSFSAGPNGNRFF
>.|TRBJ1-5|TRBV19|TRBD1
TGTGCCAGTAGTTTCGACCGGGACAGGTTCAATCAGCCCCAGCATTTT
CASSFDRDRFNQPQHF
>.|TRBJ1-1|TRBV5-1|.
TGCGCCAGCAGCTGGGCGCCCGAGAACACTGAAGCTTTCTTT
CASSWAPENTEAFF
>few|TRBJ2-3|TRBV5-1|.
TGCGCCAGCAGCTTGGGGGCAGGGTTATCCGATACGCAGTATTTT
CASSLGAGLSDTQYF
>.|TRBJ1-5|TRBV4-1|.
TGCGCCAGCAGCCAAGCCGATCCCCGGACACATAGCAATCAGCCCCAGCATTTT
CASSQADPRTHSNQPQHF
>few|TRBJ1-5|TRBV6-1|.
TGTGCCAGCAGTGACCTTGTCGGAACCGGCGGCGAGCATTTT
CASSDLVGTGGEHF
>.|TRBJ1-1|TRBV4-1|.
TGCGCCAGCAGCCCCACTGGGGGCAAATCGAGGAACACTGAAGCTTTCTTT
CASSPTGGKSRNTEAFF
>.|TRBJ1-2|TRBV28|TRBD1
TGTGCCAGCAGTTCCCCCCCGACAGGGGGGATCGATGGCTACACCTTC
CASSSPPTGGIDGYTF
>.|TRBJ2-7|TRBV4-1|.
TGCGCCAGCAGCCAACCCGGGAGCTCCTACGAGCAGTACTTC
CASSQPGSSYEQYF
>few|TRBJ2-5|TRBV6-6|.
TGTGCCAGCAGCCCGACCCTGGGGCGGTGGGAGACCCAGTACTTC
CASSPTLGRWETQYF
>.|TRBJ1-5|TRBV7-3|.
TGTGCCAGCAGCTTCCAGGGGCAGGGTAGGTGGAATAGCAATCAGCCCCAGCATTTT
CASSFQGQGRWNSNQPQHF
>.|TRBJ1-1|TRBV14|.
TGTGCCAGCAGCCCTCGTGGGGGGAGGAACACTGAAGCTTTCTTT
CASSPRGGRNTEAFF
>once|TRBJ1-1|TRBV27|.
TGTGCCAGCAAGGGAGCTGAAGCTTTCTTT
CASKGAEAFF
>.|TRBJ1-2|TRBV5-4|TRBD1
TGTGCCAGCAGCTTCGCCGGGACAGGGTCCTATGGCTACACCTTC
CASSFAGTGSYGYTF
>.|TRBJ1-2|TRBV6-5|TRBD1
TGTGCCAGCAGGCCGACAGGGAGCAGCTATGGCTACACCTTC
CASRPTGSSYGYTF
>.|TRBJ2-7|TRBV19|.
TGTGCCAGTAGTATCAGCCGGGGTGGTGGCGAGCAGTACTTC
CASSISRGGGEQYF
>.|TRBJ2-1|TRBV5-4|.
TGTGCCAGCAGCCATCCCACAGATTTCTACAATGAGCAGTTCTTC
CASSHPTDFYNEQFF
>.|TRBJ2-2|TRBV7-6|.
TGTGCCAGCAGCACCACCGGGACACATACCGGGGAGCTGTTTTTT
CASSTTGTHTGELFF
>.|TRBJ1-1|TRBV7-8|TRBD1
TGTGCCAGCAGCTTCCACGGACAGGGGGACACTGAAGCTTTCTTT
CASSFHGQGDTEAFF
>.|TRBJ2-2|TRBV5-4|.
TGTGCCAGCAGCCCTAAGAGGGACACCGGGGAGCTGTTTTTT
CASSPKRDTGELFF
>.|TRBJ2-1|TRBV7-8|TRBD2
TGTGCCAGCAGCTTAGACGGGACTAGTTCCTTTAGGCAGTTCTTC
CASSLDGTSSFRQFF
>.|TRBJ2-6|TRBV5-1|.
TGCGCCAGCAGGGAGGGGTCTGGGGCCAACGTCCTGACTTTC
CASREGSGANVLTF
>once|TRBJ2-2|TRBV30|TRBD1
TGTGCCTGGCAAACACCAAGGGGGCGCGGCGGGGAGCTGTTTTTT
CAWQTPRGRGGELFF
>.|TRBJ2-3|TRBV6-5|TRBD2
TGTGCCAGCAGTCCGGGACTAGCGGTCCCGACGCAGTATTTT
CASSPGLAVPTQYF
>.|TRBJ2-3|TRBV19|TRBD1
TGTGCCAGTCGACAGGGGGCCGGAGATACGCAGTATTTT
CASRQGAGDTQYF
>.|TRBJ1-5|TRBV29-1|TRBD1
TGCAGCGTTGGACAGGGTAAGGATCAGCCCCAGCATTTT
CSVGQGKDQPQHF
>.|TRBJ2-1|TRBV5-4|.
TGTGCCAGCAGCTCTTTAGGGGACTCCTCGGATGAGCAGTTCTTC
CASSSLGDSSDEQFF
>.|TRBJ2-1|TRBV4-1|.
TGCGCCAGCAGCCAAGGGGGCAGGGGATCCCGCAATGAGCAGTTCTTC
CASSQGGRGSRNEQFF
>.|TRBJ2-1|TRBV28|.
TGTGCCAGCAGCAACCCGACAAGATACAATGAGCAGTTCTTC
CASSNPTRYNEQFF
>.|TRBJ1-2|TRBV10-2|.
TGCGCCAGCAGTGAGTCTGGTCAGGAAGGCTATGGCTACACCTTC
CASSESGQEGYGYTF